The clone carrying this T cell receptor beta chain was observed a few times. The CDR3 consists of 16 residues. After removal of 6 bases from V and 2 bases from J, the junction contained 7 bases not matched to a gene. In germline, CDR1 is MNHNS, CDR2 SASEGT. The data belong to a study of CD8 T cells in ankylosing spondylitis. Preparation of TCR beta libraries was done by quantitative 5'-RACE with molecular barcodes. TCRdb fed the 5' RACE reads into MiXCR, producing one record per CDR3 protein. The sample has approximately 130,000 distinct CDR3 sequences; 9.3% are singletons. The chain is built from TRBV6-1 and TRBJ2-3; 11 bases are shared with TRBD2. Sequenced: blood, either unsorted or a sorted T cell fraction (not recorded which). The sequence was collected from a male donor with ankylosing spondylitis or in good health (not recorded which). Here the CDR3 reads CASSARLAGNTDTQYF. In DNA, the CDR3 is TGTGCCAGCAGCGCCAGACTAGCGGGAAACACAGATACGCAGTATTTT.